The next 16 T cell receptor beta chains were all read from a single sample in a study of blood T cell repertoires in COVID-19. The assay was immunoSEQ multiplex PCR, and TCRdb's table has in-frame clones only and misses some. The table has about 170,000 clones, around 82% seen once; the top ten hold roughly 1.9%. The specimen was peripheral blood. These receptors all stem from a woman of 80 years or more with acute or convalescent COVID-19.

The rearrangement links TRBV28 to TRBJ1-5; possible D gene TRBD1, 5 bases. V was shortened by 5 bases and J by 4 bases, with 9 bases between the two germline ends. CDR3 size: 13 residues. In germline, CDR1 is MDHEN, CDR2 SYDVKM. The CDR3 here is CASSLDKNQPQHF. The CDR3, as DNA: TGTGCCAGCAGTCTGGACAAAAATCAGCCCCAGCATTTT.

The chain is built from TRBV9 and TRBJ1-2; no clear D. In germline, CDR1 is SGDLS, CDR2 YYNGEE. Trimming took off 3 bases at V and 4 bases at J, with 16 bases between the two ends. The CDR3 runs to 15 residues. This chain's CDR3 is CASSERTGNTYGYTF. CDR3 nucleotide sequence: TGTGCCAGCAGCGAGAGAACCGGGAACACCTATGGCTACACCTTC.

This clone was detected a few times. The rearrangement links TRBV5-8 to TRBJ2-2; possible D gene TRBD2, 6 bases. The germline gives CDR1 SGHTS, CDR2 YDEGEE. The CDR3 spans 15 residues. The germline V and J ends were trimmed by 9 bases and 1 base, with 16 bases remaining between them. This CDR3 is CATQARLGNTGELFF. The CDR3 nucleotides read TGTGCCACCCAAGCCAGACTAGGGAACACCGGGGAGCTGTTTTTT.

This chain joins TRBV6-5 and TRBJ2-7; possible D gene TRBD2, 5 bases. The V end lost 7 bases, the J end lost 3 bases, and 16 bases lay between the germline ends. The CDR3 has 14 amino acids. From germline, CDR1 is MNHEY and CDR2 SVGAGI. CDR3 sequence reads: CASTRAQINYEQYF. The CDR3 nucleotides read TGTGCCAGCACGCGGGCACAGATTAACTACGAGCAGTACTTC.

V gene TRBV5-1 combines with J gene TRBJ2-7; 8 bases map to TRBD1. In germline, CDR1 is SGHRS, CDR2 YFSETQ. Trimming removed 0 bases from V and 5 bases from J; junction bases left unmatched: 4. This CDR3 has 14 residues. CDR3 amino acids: CASSLVDRVNEQYF. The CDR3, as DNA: TGCGCCAGCAGCTTGGTGGACAGGGTAAACGAGCAGTACTTC.

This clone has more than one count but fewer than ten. The DNA of the CDR3 is TGTGCCAGTAGTATGGGCCCAAGTGTGAGTTACTCCTACGAGCAGTACTTC. Amino acids: CASSMGPSVSYSYEQYF. The chain uses TRBV19 and TRBJ2-7; D is ambiguous. CDR3 length: 17 residues. Trimming stripped 3 bases from V and 0 bases from J, with 18 bases between. Per the germline V gene, CDR1 is LNHDA and CDR2 is SQIVND (reference sequence).

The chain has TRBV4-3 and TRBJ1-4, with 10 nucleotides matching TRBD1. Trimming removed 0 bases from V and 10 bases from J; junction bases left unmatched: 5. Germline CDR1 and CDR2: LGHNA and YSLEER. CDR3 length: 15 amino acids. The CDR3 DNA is TGCGCCAGCAGCCAAGAATTGGGACAGGGGACAAAACTGTTTTTT. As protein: CASSQELGQGTKLFF.

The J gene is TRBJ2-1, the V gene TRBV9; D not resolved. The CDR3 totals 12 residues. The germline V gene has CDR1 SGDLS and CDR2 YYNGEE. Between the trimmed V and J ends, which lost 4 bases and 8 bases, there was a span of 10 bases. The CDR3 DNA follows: TGTGCCAGCAGCCCCCGAGGTGATGAGCAGTTCTTC. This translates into CASSPRGDEQFF.

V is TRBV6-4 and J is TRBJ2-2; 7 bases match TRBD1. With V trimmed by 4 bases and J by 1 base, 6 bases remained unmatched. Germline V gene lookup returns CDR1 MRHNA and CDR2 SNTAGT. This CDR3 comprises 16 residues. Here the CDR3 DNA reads TGTGCCAGCAGTGCCGTCGCAGGGGGGAACACCGGGGAGCTGTTTTTT. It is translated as CASSAVAGGNTGELFF.

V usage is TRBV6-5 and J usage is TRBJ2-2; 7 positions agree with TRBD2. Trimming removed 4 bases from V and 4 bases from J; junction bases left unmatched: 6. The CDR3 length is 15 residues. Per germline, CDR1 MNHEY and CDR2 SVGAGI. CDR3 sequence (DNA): TGTGCCAGCAGTTTGAGCCTAGCGGTCACCGGGGAGCTGTTTTTT. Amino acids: CASSLSLAVTGELFF.

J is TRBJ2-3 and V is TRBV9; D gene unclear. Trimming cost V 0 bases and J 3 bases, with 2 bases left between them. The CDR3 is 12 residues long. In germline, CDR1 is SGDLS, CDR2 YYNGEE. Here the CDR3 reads CASSVVTDTQYF. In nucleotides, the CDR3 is TGTGCCAGCAGCGTAGTAACAGATACGCAGTATTTT.

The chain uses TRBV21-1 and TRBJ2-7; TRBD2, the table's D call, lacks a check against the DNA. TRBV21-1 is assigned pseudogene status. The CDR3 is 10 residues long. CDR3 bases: TGTGCCACTCTATCGGGGGAGCAGTACTTC. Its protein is CATLSGEQYF.

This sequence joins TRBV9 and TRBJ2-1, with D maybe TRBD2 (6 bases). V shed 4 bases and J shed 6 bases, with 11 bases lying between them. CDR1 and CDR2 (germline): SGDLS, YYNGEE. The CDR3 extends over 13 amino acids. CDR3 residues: CASSPRLGNEQFF. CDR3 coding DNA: TGTGCCAGCAGCCCCCGACTAGGCAATGAGCAGTTCTTC.

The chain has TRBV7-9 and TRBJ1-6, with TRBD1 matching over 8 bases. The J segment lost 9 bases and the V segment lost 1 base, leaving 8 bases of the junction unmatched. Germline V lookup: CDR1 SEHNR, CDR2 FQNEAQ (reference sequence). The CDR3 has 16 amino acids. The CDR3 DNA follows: TGTGCCAGCAGCTTAGACGGACAGGGAGGGAGTTCACCCCTCCACTTT. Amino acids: CASSLDGQGGSSPLHF. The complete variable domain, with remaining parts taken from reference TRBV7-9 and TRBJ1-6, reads DTGVSQNPRHKITKRGQNVTFRCDPISEHNRLYWYRQTLGQGPEFLTYFQNEAQLEKSRLLSDRFSAERPKGSFSTLEIQRTEQGDSAMYLCASSLDGQGGSSPLHFGNGTRLTVT.

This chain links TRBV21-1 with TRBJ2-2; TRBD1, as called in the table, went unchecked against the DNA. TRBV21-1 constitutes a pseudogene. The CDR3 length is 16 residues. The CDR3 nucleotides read TGTGCCAGCAGCAAAGTCCAGGTGGGTGACACCGGGGAGCTGTTTTTT. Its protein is CASSKVQVGDTGELFF.

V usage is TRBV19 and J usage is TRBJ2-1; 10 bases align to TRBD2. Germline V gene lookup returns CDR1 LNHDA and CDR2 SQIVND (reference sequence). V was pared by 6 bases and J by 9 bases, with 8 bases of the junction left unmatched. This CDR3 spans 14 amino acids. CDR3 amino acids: CASRGPSGSGEQFF. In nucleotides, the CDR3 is TGTGCCAGTAGGGGTCCTAGCGGGAGTGGTGAGCAGTTCTTC.